This TCR beta chain was captured by sequencing in a study of blood T cell repertoires in COVID-19. The CDR3 extends over 15 amino acids. V shed 4 bases and J shed 5 bases, with 18 bases lying between them. In germline, CDR1 is SGHRS, CDR2 YFSETQ. Clones were sequenced by immunoSEQ multiplex PCR, and TCRdb holds only the in-frame ones, with some missing. The sample lists fewer than 200,000 clones; approximately 84% were seen once. The chain carries TRBV5-1 and TRBJ1-2, with a weak D call TRBD1 (5 bases). Material for sequencing was peripheral blood. This sequence originates from a human donor in a cohort sampled during active COVID-19. CDR3: CASSDLGTGDYGYTF. In nucleotides, the CDR3 is TGCGCCAGCAGCGATTTAGGAACAGGTGATTATGGCTACACCTTC.